The T cell receptor (beta chain) under discussion was sequenced for a study of human T cells and chemical hapten exposure (TCRdb year 2021). Study-wide context: For sensitization, 2% DPC in acetone was applied to a 2 cm by 2 cm area of upper inner arm skin. Throughout the study period of around 24 weeks, patients also received therapeutic DPC doses to the scalp every week. Patch tests used Finn chambers with 0.01% DPC on the upper back, scored after 6 days by International Contact Dermatitis Research Group standards. The mostly female patient cohort included alopecia areata with under or over 50% scalp involvement, alopecia totalis and alopecia universalis. Libraries were pooled for sequencing, and per-sample TCR yields varied mainly because of small differences in library volumes within the pool. Peripheral blood TCR repertoire changes were tracked in vivo in alopecia patients during primary and secondary sensitization to the hapten diphenylcyclopropenone (DPC). Blood samples were taken from patients before sensitization (week 0) and then at 2, 6 and about 24 weeks after DPC sensitization. Twenty-nine alopecia patients provided blood for TCR sequencing at one to four time points (pre-sensitization, 2, 6 and 24 weeks).

To note about this clonotype: Its antigen is still unknown. No much larger clonotype is one base removed from it; base qualities were not supplied.

In light of the paper, this sample's time point label describes: patch test 3, about 24 weeks after DPC sensitization. The sample's treatment or condition, from its label and the paper: therapeutic diphenylcyclopropenone sensitization with weekly scalp DPC. Blood at each patch-test visit was drawn before the patch test was applied. Patients were considered eligible if aged 18 to 70, diagnosed with alopecia and deemed suitable for DPC therapy, and patients were excluded if pregnant. Total RNA was extracted from unfractionated whole blood collected in Tempus Blood RNA tubes. The germline V gene provides CDR1 MDHEN and CDR2 SYDVKM. The CDR3 spans 13 residues, from the cysteine through the phenylalanine. Only the CDR3 DNA is retained, 39 bases long and in frame from the first base. Between the V and J ends, shortened by 9 bases and 4 bases respectively, the junction contains 13 bases. Libraries were built with RACE. These reads were obtained on a NextSeq 500. During library preparation, unique molecular identifiers were attached to individual cDNA molecules so that TCRs could be counted in a quantitative, reproducible way. Each blood RNA sample was used to sequence both TCR alpha and TCR beta chains. The study's own analysis went as follows. A median of about 87,000 TCRs per sample was observed, with a range of about 23,224 to 700,000. The Decombinator software suite was used to annotate the V, J and CDR3 of the TCR reads. Every sample was subsampled to the same number of TCRs (28,000) for the PS versus PT1 abundance plots. Expanded TCRs were defined as absent before sensitization and observed at least eight times at the 2-week time point. Clones were called with MiXCR by TCRdb after fastp trimmed the public reads at Q25, and only in-frame beta chains were retained. Merged by CDR3 protein, the rows form single entries marked with the most common genes and DNA. The V and J calls were determined by TCRdb, not by the authors. This sample is represented by about 200,000 distinct CDR3 sequences; approximately 26% of them were singletons. 2.5% of the sample is taken by the ten largest.

Here is what the overall study found, with its caveats: Compared with pre-sensitization or healthy control sets, expanded TCRs formed significantly more large CDR3 similarity clusters, which is consistent with antigen-driven responses. No change with DPC sensitization was found in the number of TCRs above 1 in 1000 frequency, and no evidence of global repertoire structure alterations was found. A positive correlation was found between the number of PT1 expanded TCRs and patch test score, with significance reached at thresholds 8, 16 and 32 but not 4. Because all patients had alopecia, a presumed autoimmune disease, the immune response of the patients might differ from that of healthy individuals. After repeated subsampling, changes were observed in the strength of the expansion versus patch-test correlation and in the threshold at which the correlation became significant.

Recombination linked TRBV28 to TRBJ2-1, with TRBD2 tentatively as D gene (6 bases match). Material: whole blood, obtained in connection with sensitization to the hapten diphenylcyclopropenone (DPC). The receptor's source is a woman aged 40-49 years with alopecia areata. Some clones in this sample may be carry-over from other donors' samples. The CDR3 in this case is CASEAGRYNEQFF. The sequenced DNA: TGTGCCAGTGAGGCGGGGCGGTACAATGAGCAGTTCTTC.